This T cell receptor beta chain was retrieved from a study of technical replicates of blood from a few donors. Unmatched junction bases numbered 2, after V lost 4 bases and J lost 3 bases. The CDR3 sequence is 14 residues long. Germline CDR1 reads SGHTS; CDR2 reads YDEGEE. The protocol was immunoSEQ multiplex PCR, while the TCRdb copy is restricted to in-frame clones and leaves out a portion. In the table there are around 93,000 clones, roughly 94% of which are singletons. Input material: T cells isolated from PBMCs. The J gene is TRBJ2-3, the V gene TRBV5-8; 10 bases are shared with TRBD2. The sequence was collected from a human donor in good health. The CDR3 here is CASSQGLATDTQYF. The CDR3 DNA reads as TGTGCCAGCAGCCAGGGACTAGCGACAGATACGCAGTATTTT.